Listed below are T cell receptor beta chains from one sample, sequenced in a study of cytomegalovirus exposure and HLA in healthy donors. Sequenced by immunoSEQ multiplex PCR; TCRdb stores in-frame clones only, minus some. Of 95,000 to 100,000 clones in the sample, roughly four fifths are singletons; the top ten hold around 9.3%. Sequencing was performed on PBMCs. The receptors originated from a man aged 50 to 59 in good health and CMV-seronegative. Each CDR3 is given with its conserved first and last residue. Only some rows state a clone size, as once, few, many or a class for expanded clones.

j_gene: TRBJ2-1
v_gene: TRBV27
abundance: -
CDR3aa: CASSFAQRGYNEQFF

j_gene: TRBJ2-5
v_gene: TRBV28
abundance: few
CDR3aa: CASSLTGVGTQYF

j_gene: TRBJ2-1
v_gene: TRBV30
abundance: once
CDR3aa: CAWSATADPRSYNEQLF

j_gene: TRBJ2-7
v_gene: TRBV14
abundance: once
CDR3aa: CASSQTGTGTSEQYF

j_gene: TRBJ2-3
v_gene: TRBV5-1
abundance: -
CDR3aa: CASSLDGGGSTDTQYF

j_gene: TRBJ2-7
v_gene: TRBV6-1
abundance: -
CDR3aa: CASSEDSEQYF

j_gene: TRBJ2-1
v_gene: TRBV15
abundance: -
CDR3aa: CATSRDSGVFYNEQFF

j_gene: TRBJ1-5
v_gene: TRBV2
abundance: -
CDR3aa: CASSEHGSGRNQPQHF

j_gene: TRBJ2-1
v_gene: TRBV19
abundance: few
CDR3aa: CASGTSGLNEQFF

j_gene: TRBJ2-7
v_gene: TRBV2
abundance: few
CDR3aa: CASRRQGASEQYF

j_gene: -
v_gene: TRBV28
abundance: -
CDR3aa: CASSLPLDSYEQYF

j_gene: TRBJ1-4
v_gene: TRBV5-1
abundance: -
CDR3aa: CASSPTGQTNEKLFF

j_gene: TRBJ2-5
v_gene: TRBV4-2
abundance: -
CDR3aa: CASSQDWQGVWETQYF

j_gene: TRBJ1-2
v_gene: TRBV2
abundance: -
CDR3aa: CASSEEGRGYTF

j_gene: TRBJ2-2
v_gene: TRBV7-2
abundance: -
CDR3aa: CASSPGTGNRELFF

j_gene: TRBJ2-3
v_gene: TRBV6-6
abundance: -
CDR3aa: CASSYTQGAGDTQYF

j_gene: TRBJ2-7
v_gene: TRBV18
abundance: -
CDR3aa: CASSPPGLLGEQYF

j_gene: TRBJ2-1
v_gene: TRBV7-3
abundance: -
CDR3aa: CASSLATSGRGNEQFF

j_gene: TRBJ2-3
v_gene: TRBV7-3
abundance: -
CDR3aa: CASSLEGLGWGGPADTQYF

j_gene: TRBJ2-1
v_gene: TRBV20-1
abundance: -
CDR3aa: CSSGKAAEQFF

j_gene: TRBJ2-3
v_gene: TRBV18
abundance: -
CDR3aa: CASSPPTSDTDTQYF

j_gene: -
v_gene: TRBV5-1
abundance: -
CDR3aa: CASSPQAGTNEQYF

j_gene: TRBJ1-2
v_gene: TRBV30
abundance: -
CDR3aa: CAWRLLENYGYTF

j_gene: TRBJ2-7
v_gene: TRBV5-1
abundance: once
CDR3aa: CASSLGTGGDYEQYF

j_gene: TRBJ2-1
v_gene: TRBV18
abundance: -
CDR3aa: CASSPVGTDYNEQFF

j_gene: TRBJ2-1
v_gene: TRBV29-1
abundance: -
CDR3aa: CSVPDPSDSRQFF

j_gene: TRBJ1-2
v_gene: TRBV19
abundance: -
CDR3aa: CASRDRASNYGYTF

j_gene: TRBJ2-7
v_gene: TRBV2
abundance: -
CDR3aa: CASGLRGEQYF

j_gene: TRBJ2-1
v_gene: TRBV27
abundance: -
CDR3aa: CASSSNRLGHEQFF

j_gene: TRBJ2-1
v_gene: TRBV19
abundance: -
CDR3aa: CASMTSGSGYNEQFF

j_gene: TRBJ1-1
v_gene: TRBV5-1
abundance: once
CDR3aa: CASSLAVGQSNTEAFF

j_gene: -
v_gene: TRBV6-1
abundance: -
CDR3aa: CASSEGARTGLYEQYF

j_gene: TRBJ2-7
v_gene: TRBV7-2
abundance: -
CDR3aa: CASSRSVSGSYEQYF

j_gene: TRBJ1-1
v_gene: TRBV5-1
abundance: -
CDR3aa: CASSLGGNGAEAFF

j_gene: TRBJ2-1
v_gene: TRBV4-1
abundance: -
CDR3aa: CASSQPDRGSSYNEQFF

j_gene: -
v_gene: TRBV2
abundance: -
CDR3aa: CASKYAGTGLTYEQYF

j_gene: TRBJ1-5
v_gene: TRBV27
abundance: -
CDR3aa: CASSKTGLEQPQHF

j_gene: TRBJ2-1
v_gene: TRBV6-1
abundance: -
CDR3aa: CASSVDKSSYNEQFF

j_gene: TRBJ1-2
v_gene: TRBV7-2
abundance: once
CDR3aa: CASSLQGALFGYTF

j_gene: TRBJ1-4
v_gene: TRBV18
abundance: -
CDR3aa: CASSPPETAWEKLFF

j_gene: TRBJ2-7
v_gene: TRBV4-3
abundance: -
CDR3aa: CASSQQLADSSYEQYF

j_gene: TRBJ1-2
v_gene: TRBV2
abundance: -
CDR3aa: CASSTRQGAYGYTF

j_gene: TRBJ2-5
v_gene: TRBV29-1
abundance: -
CDR3aa: CSVGPQGSLGAQYF

j_gene: TRBJ1-4
v_gene: TRBV7-9
abundance: -
CDR3aa: CASSLGDRGNNEKLFF

j_gene: TRBJ2-7
v_gene: TRBV28
abundance: once
CDR3aa: CASSLSDEQYF

j_gene: TRBJ1-1
v_gene: TRBV7-8
abundance: -
CDR3aa: CASSTWTANTEAFF

j_gene: TRBJ2-3
v_gene: TRBV7-6
abundance: -
CDR3aa: CASSPSGTTDTQYF

j_gene: TRBJ2-5
v_gene: TRBV19
abundance: -
CDR3aa: CATSRAEGETQYF

j_gene: TRBJ1-5
v_gene: TRBV6-8
abundance: -
CDR3aa: CASGPVPGDQPQHF

j_gene: TRBJ2-3
v_gene: TRBV9
abundance: once
CDR3aa: CASSDPRTDTQYF

j_gene: TRBJ2-6
v_gene: TRBV5-1
abundance: -
CDR3aa: CASSTSGQGVFGANVLTF

j_gene: TRBJ2-2
v_gene: TRBV10-2
abundance: -
CDR3aa: CASSETRQGTGELFF